The 20 T cell receptor beta chains below all came from one sample that was sequenced in a study of CD8+CD57+ T cells in acquired aplastic anemia. Using genomic DNA as the template, TCR beta VDJ and CDR3 profiling was carried out. One entry per CDR3 protein results from TCRdb running MiXCR on the reads. The table lists roughly 180,000 distinct CDR3 sequences, roughly 64% of them singletons. The sequenced material came from sorted CD4+, CD8+, or CD8+CD57+ T cells (not recorded which) from PBMCs. The receptors were gathered from a human donor with severe aplastic anemia or a healthy control (not recorded which).

The chain combines TRBV7-2 with TRBJ2-2; no reliable D call. This CDR3 has 15 amino acids. CDR1 is SGHTA, CDR2 FQGNSA, per germline. Trimming left V 5 bases short and J 1 base short, with 11 bases between. The CDR3 protein is CASSQTHKNTGELFF. The CDR3 nucleotides are TGTGCCAGCAGCCAAACCCACAAGAACACCGGGGAGCTGTTTTTT.

In this sample, this clonotype turned up many times. The gene calls are TRBV19 and TRBJ2-1; TRBD2 matches at 12 bases. Germline assignment: CDR1 LNHDA and CDR2 SQIVND (reference sequence). The CDR3 is 16 residues long. With V trimmed by 2 bases and J by 3 bases, 2 bases remained unmatched. CDR3 in amino acids: CASSIKLAGGYNEQFF. DNA for the CDR3: TGTGCCAGTAGTATAAAACTAGCGGGGGGCTACAATGAGCAGTTCTTC.

In this sample, this clonotype turned up a few times. The CDR3 reads CSVELQFYGYTF. The CDR3 nucleotides are TGCAGCGTTGAACTACAGTTCTATGGCTACACCTTC. The chain is built from TRBV29-1 and TRBJ1-2; D uncertain. The CDR3 covers 12 residues. Germline values: CDR1 SQVTM, CDR2 ANQGSEA. Deletions cut 2 bases from V and 4 bases from J, with 8 bases between.

The chain carries TRBV7-2 and TRBJ2-5; 10 nucleotides match TRBD2. Trimming at V came to 9 bases and at J to 2 bases, leaving 12 bases not matched to a gene. CDR3 size: 16 residues. Germline V gene data show CDR1 as SGHTA and CDR2 as FQGNSA. The CDR3 is CARSPTSGKTQETQYF. DNA for the CDR3: TGTGCCAGAAGCCCTACTAGCGGGAAAACTCAAGAGACCCAGTACTTC.

The CDR3 here is CASSQGIQETQYF. DNA for the CDR3: TGTGCCAGCAGCCAAGGGATCCAAGAGACCCAGTACTTC. J is TRBJ2-5 and V is TRBV9; D call uncertain. This CDR3 has 13 residues. The ends were cut back, 4 bases at V and 1 base at J, with 8 bases in the middle. Germline V gene data show CDR1 as SGDLS and CDR2 as YYNGEE.

This clonotype was picked up a small number of times. The chain uses TRBV3-2 and TRBJ2-5; the listed D gene, TRBD2, was not tested against the DNA. TRBV3-2 is a pseudogene segment. The CDR3 extends over 21 amino acids. CDR3 sequence: CASSQDVSGGQDYFRGETQYF. The CDR3 nucleotides are TGTGCCAGCAGCCAAGATGTGAGCGGGGGCCAGGACTACTTCAGAGGAGAGACCCAGTACTTC.

This clonotype was seen more than once but under ten times. The rearrangement joins TRBV6-2 or TRBV6-3 to TRBJ2-1; tentative D call: TRBD2 (7 bases). The germline gives CDR1 MNHEY, CDR2 SVGEGT. The CDR3 covers 15 residues. Trimming took 4 bases from V and 3 from J, leaving 13 bases between them. In DNA, the CDR3 is TGTGCCAGCAGTTTATCGGGGGGCCTCTACAATGAGCAGTTCTTC. This translates into CASSLSGGLYNEQFF.

The chain joins TRBV11-1 to TRBJ2-3; 8 bases are a match to TRBD2. The CDR3 is 17 residues long. Unmatched junction bases numbered 15, after V lost 5 bases and J lost 5 bases. Germline-derived CDR1 and CDR2 are SGHAT and FQDESV (reference sequence). The CDR3 reads CASSQPPRRGGRDTQYF. The CDR3 bases are TGTGCCAGCAGCCAACCGCCGCGCCGGGGGGGCAGAGATACGCAGTATTTT.

The V and J genes are TRBV7-9 and TRBJ2-5; D possibly corresponds to TRBD2 (5 bases). V was shortened by 5 bases and J by 9 bases, with 16 bases between the two germline ends. The germline V gene encodes CDR1 SEHNR and CDR2 FQNEAQ (reference sequence). CDR3 length: 13 amino acids. The CDR3 DNA follows: TGTGCCAGCAGCCCGGCTTTGAAGGAGGCCCAGTACTTC. Translating it yields CASSPALKEAQYF.

This rearrangement joins TRBV19 to TRBJ1-5; tentatively, D is TRBD1 (5 bases). V lost 4 bases to trimming and J lost 0 bases, with 10 bases between them. In germline, CDR1 is LNHDA, CDR2 SQIVND (reference sequence). The CDR3 runs to 15 residues. The CDR3 coding sequence is TGTGCCAGTAGTAAGGGACCGTATAGCAATCAGCCCCAGCATTTT. Encoded protein: CASSKGPYSNQPQHF.

This clonotype was seen a handful of times. Here the CDR3 DNA reads TGTGCCAGCAGTCGCTGGGGCGGGGGTCGCTACGAGCAGTACTTC. As protein: CASSRWGGGRYEQYF. The chain joins TRBV12-3 or TRBV12-4 to TRBJ2-7; 7 nucleotides line up with TRBD2. The CDR3 spans 15 residues. The J segment lost 3 bases and the V segment lost 5 bases, leaving 10 bases of the junction unmatched.

J is TRBJ1-4 and V is TRBV2, with TRBD1 matching over 12 bases. The length of the CDR3 is 13 residues. Germline CDR1 SNHLY, CDR2 FYNNEI. With V trimmed by 9 bases and J by 7 bases, 3 bases remained unmatched. CDR3 protein: CASGDRGREKLFF. The CDR3 coding sequence is TGTGCCAGTGGGGACAGGGGGCGTGAAAAACTGTTTTTT.

The table lists this clonotype with a few counts. The V call is TRBV7-8, the J call TRBJ1-3; D ambiguous. The CDR3 length is 17 residues. V dropped 0 bases and J dropped 0 bases, with 12 bases sitting between them. Germline V gives CDR1 SGHVS, CDR2 FQNEAQ. CDR3 protein: CASSLASAGNSGNTIYF. CDR3 coding DNA: TGTGCCAGCAGCTTAGCTTCGGCAGGAAACTCTGGAAACACCATATATTTT.

This chain links TRBV10-3 with TRBJ2-1; the D is unclear. V shed 2 bases and J shed 2 bases, with 10 bases lying between them. This CDR3 is 15 amino acids long. Germline lookup yields CDR1 ENHRY and CDR2 SYGVKD. The CDR3 here is CAISEQSSPYNEQFF. The CDR3 DNA follows: TGTGCCATCAGTGAGCAAAGTTCCCCCTACAATGAGCAGTTCTTC.

This clonotype showed up many times. This sequence joins TRBV13 and TRBJ1-6; the match to TRBD1 covers 7 bases. Trimming cost V 5 bases and J 10 bases; bases outside gene matches: 11. Germline CDR1 reads PRHDT; CDR2 reads FYEKMQ (reference sequence). This CDR3 has 15 amino acids. Written as DNA, the CDR3 is TGTGCCAGCAGCGCCGGACAGGAGAAGGGATCACCCCTCCACTTT. This sequence encodes CASSAGQEKGSPLHF.

This clonotype came up many times. The V call is TRBV4-1, the J call TRBJ2-7, with D possibly matching TRBD2 (5 bases). Per the germline V gene, CDR1 is MGHRA and CDR2 is YSYEKL. The CDR3 consists of 16 residues. The V end lost 4 bases, the J end lost 5 bases, and 21 bases lay between the germline ends. DNA for the CDR3: TGCGCCAGCAGCCCACCGACCGAGAGTAATAGCGACGAGCAGTACTTC. Translation: CASSPPTESNSDEQYF.

This clonotype was recorded many times. The V gene is TRBV27, the J gene TRBJ2-7; weak D call: TRBD2 (6 bases). The CDR3 is 13 residues long. V was cut by 10 bases and J by 0 bases, with 13 bases left in between. Germline lookup yields CDR1 MNHEY and CDR2 SMNVEV (reference sequence). For the CDR3, the DNA is TGTGCCACCAGCTCCGGGAGCTCCTACGAGCAGTACTTC. It specifies CATSSGSSYEQYF.

This chain links TRBV7-8 with TRBJ2-5; TRBD1 might be the D (5 bases). The CDR3 runs to 14 residues. V shed 5 bases and J shed 3 bases, with 13 bases lying between them. Germline CDR1 reads SGHVS; CDR2 reads FQNEAQ. DNA of the CDR3: TGTGCCAGCAGCCCGAGGACATCGGAAGAGACCCAGTACTTC. It yields the protein CASSPRTSEETQYF.

This clonotype has only a few counts. V and J are TRBV29-1 and TRBJ1-1, with D possibly TRBD1 on 5 matching bases. V was cut by 6 bases and J by 0 bases, with 14 bases left in between. The length of the CDR3 is 14 residues. The germline V gene has CDR1 SQVTM and CDR2 ANQGSEA. The CDR3 loop is CSVDGTGMNTEAFF. Written as DNA, the CDR3 is TGCAGCGTGGATGGGACGGGAATGAACACTGAAGCTTTCTTT.

The chain employs TRBV10-3 and TRBJ1-4, with D possibly matching TRBD1 (5 bases). Germline CDR1 ENHRY, CDR2 SYGVKD. The CDR3 has 17 residues. Trimming pared 10 bases from V and 6 bases from J, leaving 27 bases between. CDR3 nucleotides: TGTGCCAGCAGCATTACTCTAGCGGGGGATTCTTATGAAAAACTGTTTTTT. Its translation: CASSITLAGDSYEKLFF.